This TCR beta chain was sequenced for a study of cytomegalovirus exposure and HLA in healthy donors. Study context: Among about 380 genotyped donors, about 80% fell in the Caucasian-associated ancestry cluster. Whole-study results and caveats: Donors were assumed by presence/absence analyses to have roughly uniform sequencing depth. There were several of the most significant clusters that appeared linked to common viral pathogens in a later analysis.

Comment on this clone: Its antigen remains unknown.

Healthy bone marrow donors made up the cohort. V lost 3 bases and J 1 base, leaving 13 bases between the germline ends. CDR1 and CDR2 (germline): SGHRS, YFSETQ. This CDR3 is 15 amino acids long. The PCR was carried out with 60 Vbeta primers and 13 Jbeta primers. Some clones are missing from TCRdb's copy, which holds only in-frame ones; the method was immunoSEQ multiplex PCR. Here the sample spans more than 100,000 clones, around 74% being singletons. This chain joins TRBV5-1 and TRBJ1-2, with D maybe TRBD1 (6 bases). This clonotype was sampled from a man aged 55 to 69 in good health and CMV-seropositive. Sequencing was done on a sample of PBMCs. This CDR3 reads CASSSQGWSNYGYTF. CDR3 nucleotide sequence: TGCGCCAGCAGCTCCCAGGGGTGGAGTAACTATGGCTACACCTTC.